Presented here are 3 T cell receptor beta chains from one specimen sequenced in a study of blood T cell repertoires in COVID-19. Assay: immunoSEQ multiplex PCR; the TCRdb copy retains only in-frame clones and omits some. The sample contains hundreds of thousands of clones, around 89% of which appear only once. Specimen: peripheral blood. The receptors were sampled from a woman aged 45-59 years with COVID-19, enrolled during active disease.

The chain joins TRBV3-1 (or the pseudogene TRBV3-2) to TRBJ2-5; 7 positions match TRBD2. The V segment lost 4 bases and the J segment 1 base; nucleotides outside the gene matches: 6. CDR3 size: 15 residues. Germline V gene lookup returns CDR1 LGHDT and CDR2 YNNKEL (reference sequence). The CDR3 loop reads CASSLLAGLQETQYF. In DNA, the CDR3 is TGTGCCAGCAGCCTCTTAGCGGGCCTCCAAGAGACCCAGTACTTC.

The chain is built from TRBV2 and TRBJ1-3; the D is unclear. CDR1 and CDR2 (germline): SNHLY, FYNNEI. The CDR3 loop spans 12 amino acids. With 7 bases removed from V and 0 bases from J, the gap between germline ends came to 4 bases. This chain's CDR3 is CASTSSGNTIYF. The CDR3 bases are TGTGCCAGCACATCCTCTGGAAACACCATATATTTT.

The V call is TRBV2, the J call TRBJ2-1; 7 positions agree with TRBD1. This CDR3 region has 13 residues. V was pared by 5 bases and J by 6 bases, with 4 bases of the junction left unmatched. CDR1 and CDR2 from the germline V gene are SNHLY and FYNNEI. In DNA form, the CDR3 reads TGTGCCAGCAGTCCAGACAGGGTCAATGAGCAGTTCTTC. Residues: CASSPDRVNEQFF.